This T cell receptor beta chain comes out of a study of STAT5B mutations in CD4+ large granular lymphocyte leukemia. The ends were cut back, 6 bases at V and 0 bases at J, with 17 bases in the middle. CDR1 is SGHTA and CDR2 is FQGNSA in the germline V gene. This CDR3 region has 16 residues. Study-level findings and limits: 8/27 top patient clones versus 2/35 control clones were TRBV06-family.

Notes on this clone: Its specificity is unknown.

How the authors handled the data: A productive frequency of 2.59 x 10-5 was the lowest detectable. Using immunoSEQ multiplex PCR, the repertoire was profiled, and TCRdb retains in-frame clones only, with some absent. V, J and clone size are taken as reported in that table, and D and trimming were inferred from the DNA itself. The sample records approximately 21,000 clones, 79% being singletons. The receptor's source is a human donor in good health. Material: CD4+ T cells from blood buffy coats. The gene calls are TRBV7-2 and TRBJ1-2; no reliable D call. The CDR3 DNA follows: TGTGCCAGCAGTTATACCTCAGTTTCAGCTAACTATGGCTACACCTTC. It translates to CASSYTSVSANYGYTF.